One sample yielded the 21 T cell receptor beta chains listed below, sequenced in a study of blood T cell repertoires in COVID-19. Sequencing used immunoSEQ multiplex PCR; TCRdb keeps in-frame clones, though not all of them. The sample holds over 400,000 clones, approximately 83% seen once. The sample comprised peripheral blood. Receptors were obtained from a human donor in a cohort sampled during active COVID-19.

V is TRBV5-1 and J is TRBJ2-1; TRBD1 agrees at 9 bases. Germline V gene lookup returns CDR1 SGHRS and CDR2 YFSETQ. The CDR3 loop spans 21 amino acids. J gave up 5 bases and V 4 bases, and 25 bases lay outside the gene matches. This CDR3 is CASSPNSDRGSLNKVNNEQFF. The CDR3 DNA is TGCGCCAGCAGCCCCAACTCGGACAGGGGTTCATTAAATAAAGTAAACAATGAGCAGTTCTTC. The full variable domain, with the rest looked up from reference TRBV5-1 and TRBJ2-1, is KAGVTQTPRYLIKTRGQQVTLSCSPISGHRSVSWYQQTPGQGLQFLFEYFSETQRNKGNFPGRFSGRQFSNSRSEMNVSTLELGDSALYLCASSPNSDRGSLNKVNNEQFFGPGTRLTVL.

The chain is built from TRBV9 and TRBJ1-6, with 7 bases lining up with TRBD1. The CDR3 is made up of 16 amino acids. Germline trimming cut 5 bases from V and 0 bases from J; bases unmatched to any gene: 5. Germline assignment: CDR1 SGDLS and CDR2 YYNGEE. CDR3 DNA sequence: TGTGCCAGCAGTCAGGGACAGAGCTCCTATAATTCACCCCTCCACTTT. Amino acids: CASSQGQSSYNSPLHF.

V usage is TRBV7-9 and J usage is TRBJ2-1; 8 bases line up with TRBD2. The V gene end was trimmed by 7 bases and the J gene end by 8 bases; junction bases not matched to a gene: 16. Per the germline V gene, CDR1 is SEHNR and CDR2 is FQNEAQ (reference sequence). The CDR3 runs 16 residues. The DNA of the CDR3 is TGTGCCAGCACCCCGGGAGGGGGTCGCCCGCACTATGAGCAGTTCTTC. It yields the protein CASTPGGGRPHYEQFF.

The chain recombines TRBV7-3 with TRBJ1-5; D is uncertain. This CDR3 comprises 13 residues. Trimming removed 1 base at V and 6 bases at J, with 7 bases between. Germline V CDR1 and CDR2: SGHTA, FQGTGA. DNA for the CDR3: TGTGCCAGCAGCTTAAAGTTTAGTCAGCCCCAGCATTTT. Its protein product is CASSLKFSQPQHF.

The chain links TRBV27 to TRBJ2-5, with TRBD2 matching over 10 bases. Germline-derived CDR1 and CDR2 are MNHEY and SMNVEV (reference sequence). The CDR3 is 13 amino acids. V lost 6 bases and J lost 5; bases outside the gene matches: 3. DNA for the CDR3: TGTGCCAGCAGACTAGCGGGAAGGGAGACCCAGTACTTC. Translating gives CASRLAGRETQYF.

The chain employs TRBV19 and TRBJ2-3; TRBD2 agrees at 14 bases. The CDR3 spans 17 residues. The germline V gene has CDR1 LNHDA and CDR2 SQIVND (reference sequence). The trim removed 2 bases at V and 6 bases at J, leaving 7 bases unmatched. This CDR3 is CASSIKTSGRAGDTQYF. The DNA of the CDR3 is TGTGCCAGTAGTATAAAGACTAGCGGGAGGGCAGGGGATACGCAGTATTTT.

The chain links TRBV21-1 to TRBJ2-1; the table calls TRBD2, which could not be checked here. TRBV21-1 constitutes a pseudogene. The CDR3 length is 14 residues. In nucleotides, the CDR3 is TGTGCCAGCAGGCTCCGAGGATCCTACAATGAGCAGTTCTTC. The encoded protein is CASRLRGSYNEQFF.

The chain joins TRBV6-6 to TRBJ1-1, with 7 bases fitting TRBD1. CDR3 length: 15 residues. The V and J ends lost 0 bases and 0 bases, in that order; junction bases with no gene match: 1. Per germline, CDR1 MNHNY and CDR2 SVGAGI (reference sequence). The CDR3 region is CASSYSDRLNTEAFF. In DNA, the CDR3 is TGTGCCAGCAGTTACTCGGACAGGTTGAACACTGAAGCTTTCTTT.

This chain connects TRBV11-2 to TRBJ1-3, with TRBD1 as a possible D gene (6 bases). The CDR3 is 18 amino acids. V lost 5 bases and J 2 bases, leaving 22 bases between the germline ends. CDR1 is SGHAT and CDR2 is FQNNGV in the germline V gene. CDR3 sequence (DNA): TGTGCCAGCAGCAACCGGGACACTCTTCTCGAAACTGGAAACACCATATATTTT. Translated: CASSNRDTLLETGNTIYF.

This clone was seen only once. J is TRBJ2-3 and V is TRBV6-2 or TRBV6-3; TRBD1 matches at 10 bases. From germline, CDR1 is MNHEY and CDR2 SVGEGT. The V and J ends lost 4 bases and 4 bases, in that order; junction bases with no gene match: 5. This CDR3 has 15 amino acids. CDR3 bases: TGTGCCAGCAGTTCGGGACAGGGGTTCGCAGATACGCAGTATTTT. The encoded protein is CASSSGQGFADTQYF.

This clone turned up a few times. The chain is built from TRBV30 and TRBJ1-5; D is uncertain. Trimming removed 0 bases at V and 6 bases at J, with 18 bases between. The CDR3 extends over 16 amino acids. The germline CDR1 and CDR2 sequences are GTSNPN and SVGIG (reference sequence). CDR3 region: CAWSVQGRGSGQPQHF. In nucleotides, the CDR3 is TGTGCCTGGAGTGTACAAGGACGGGGTAGCGGTCAGCCCCAGCATTTT.

In nucleotides, the CDR3 is TGTGCCAGCAGCTTCGGGTTAGACGCGAACACCGGGGAGCTGTTTTTT. As protein: CASSFGLDANTGELFF. J is TRBJ2-2 and V is TRBV5-8; no firm D call. CDR3 length equals 16 residues. Per germline, CDR1 SGHTS and CDR2 YDEGEE. The ends were cut back, 2 bases at V and 0 bases at J, with 11 bases in the middle.

The chain employs TRBV5-6 and TRBJ2-2, with unresolved D. Germline V lookup: CDR1 SGHDT, CDR2 YYEEEE. The CDR3 length is 15 residues. V lost 6 bases to trimming and J lost 0 bases, with 12 bases between them. The CDR3 nucleotides read TGTGCCAGCATCCCTTCTCCGGCGAACACCGGGGAGCTGTTTTTT. Translating gives CASIPSPANTGELFF.

This chain connects TRBV5-4 to TRBJ2-7; the match to TRBD1 covers 9 bases. Germline CDR1 and CDR2: SGHNT and YYREEE (reference sequence). This CDR3 is 14 amino acids long. J was trimmed by 7 bases and V by 4 bases; bases with no gene match: 9. The CDR3 sequence is CASSGTGGAFEQYF. CDR3 bases: TGTGCCAGCAGCGGCACAGGGGGCGCGTTTGAGCAGTACTTC.

The V and J genes are TRBV9 and TRBJ1-1, with 8 bases fitting TRBD1. There are 14 residues in the CDR3. Germline V gives CDR1 SGDLS, CDR2 YYNGEE. V lost 3 bases to trimming and J lost 4 bases; unmatched junction nucleotides: 5. CDR3 region: CASSAPTGGTEAFF. The CDR3 DNA reads TGTGCCAGCAGCGCCCCAACAGGGGGCACTGAAGCTTTCTTT.

V gene TRBV10-3 combines with J gene TRBJ1-1; 11 bases are a match to TRBD1. The CDR3 is 15 amino acids. Looked up from germline, CDR1 is ENHRY and CDR2 is SYGVKD. J gave up 3 bases and V 7 bases, and 7 bases lay outside the gene matches. CDR3 sequence reads: CAIKPGQGGYTEAFF. As DNA, the CDR3 is TGTGCCATCAAGCCGGGACAGGGGGGATACACTGAAGCTTTCTTT.

The chain combines TRBV5-8 with TRBJ1-5, with D unclear. The V end lost 0 bases, the J end lost 6 bases, and 13 bases lay between the germline ends. This CDR3 region has 15 residues. Per the germline V gene, CDR1 is SGHTS and CDR2 is YDEGEE. This chain's CDR3 is CASSLGRQLGQPQHF. Written as DNA, the CDR3 is TGTGCCAGCAGCTTGGGGCGACAACTGGGTCAGCCCCAGCATTTT.

CDR3 amino acids: CASSFTSATDTQYF. Written as DNA, the CDR3 is TGTGCCAGCAGCTTCACTAGCGCCACAGATACGCAGTATTTT. The chain carries TRBV5-4 and TRBJ2-3; 7 nucleotides align to TRBD2. The CDR3 runs to 14 residues. Germline CDR1 is SGHNT and CDR2 is YYREEE (reference sequence). V lost 2 bases and J lost 2; bases outside the gene matches: 2.

The rearrangement uses TRBV7-3 and TRBJ1-2, with D perhaps matching TRBD1 (5 bases). V lost 5 bases and J 5 bases, leaving 15 bases between the germline ends. The germline CDR1 and CDR2 sequences are SGHTA and FQGTGA. This CDR3 spans 14 amino acids. CDR3 protein: CASSKTGGTYGYTF. The CDR3 DNA reads TGTGCCAGCAGCAAAACCGGGGGGACGTATGGCTACACCTTC.

J is TRBJ1-1 and V is TRBV11-2; possibly TRBD1 for D (5 bases). The CDR3 runs to 13 residues. Germline CDR1 reads SGHAT; CDR2 reads FQNNGV. V lost 1 base, J lost 10 bases, and 13 bases lay in between. This chain's CDR3 is CASSLGSQERAFF. For the CDR3, the DNA is TGTGCCAGCAGCTTAGGATCACAGGAAAGAGCTTTCTTT.

The chain uses TRBV7-2 and TRBJ2-7; TRBD2 matches 7 bases. With V trimmed by 1 base and J by 2 bases, 8 bases remained unmatched. Germline CDR1 is SGHTA and CDR2 is FQGNSA. The CDR3 contains 16 residues. The CDR3 coding sequence is TGTGCCAGCAGCTTAGTGGGAGGGACCCTCACCTACGAGCAGTACTTC. As protein: CASSLVGGTLTYEQYF.